This entry features one T cell receptor beta chain sequence. Looked up from germline, CDR1 is SGHDN and CDR2 is FVKESK. The CDR3 extends over 16 amino acids. V was trimmed by 2 bases and J by 0 bases, leaving 11 bases between them. The entry originates in a study of blood T cell repertoires in COVID-19. Overall study context: The analysed material was cDNA or gDNA that came from T cells, B-cell-depleted T cells, or PBMCs.

Only in-frame clones appear in the TCRdb table, and some are missing; sequencing was by immunoSEQ multiplex PCR. The sample records 95,000 to 120,000 clones, roughly 81% being singletons. The V and J genes are TRBV14 and TRBJ1-3, with D uncertain. The receptor was derived from a man aged 40-50 years with acute or convalescent COVID-19. Sequenced material: peripheral blood. The CDR3 region is CASSQQVGSSGNTIYF. In DNA form, the CDR3 reads TGTGCCAGCAGCCAACAGGTCGGCAGCTCTGGAAACACCATATATTTT.